This entry lists 19 T cell receptor beta chains sequenced from one sample in a study of T-cell memory formation after mild COVID-19. MiXCR, run by TCRdb on the 5' RACE reads, gives a single entry per CDR3 protein. The repertoire consists of around 440,000 distinct CDR3 sequences, with 15% to 20% occurring once and the leading ten covering roughly 12%. The sample was PBMCs or a T cell subset sorted from them (not recorded which). The receptors shown here come from an adult woman who had mild COVID-19 (a few samples of this study predate the infection). Cell type and time point are not known.

This clonotype came up a few times. The chain has TRBV6-5 and TRBJ1-5; TRBD1 might be the D (5 bases). CDR1 and CDR2 (germline): MNHEY, SVGAGI. CDR3 length: 15 residues. The V and J ends lost 5 bases and 1 base respectively, with 12 bases between them. The CDR3 sequence is CASSQKRGSNQPQHF. The CDR3 DNA follows: TGTGCCAGCAGTCAGAAACGGGGGAGCAATCAGCCCCAGCATTTT.

This clonotype was picked up a small number of times. The rearrangement links TRBV5-1 to TRBJ2-1, with D tentatively TRBD1 (6 bases). V gave up 4 bases and J gave up 0 bases, with 11 bases separating them. Germline loops: CDR1 SGHRS, CDR2 YFSETQ. The CDR3 sequence is 15 residues long. The CDR3 bases are TGCGCCAGCAGCAGATACAGGGACTCCTACAATGAGCAGTTCTTC. Encoded protein: CASSRYRDSYNEQFF.

In its sample, this clonotype was seen many times. CDR3 coding DNA: TGTGCCAGCAGTTTGGGTAAAGCGGGGGACACCGGGGAGCTGTTTTTT. Translating gives CASSLGKAGDTGELFF. The chain couples TRBV12-3 or TRBV12-4 to TRBJ2-2; TRBD2 matches 8 bases. J lost 3 bases, V lost 3 bases, and 6 bases had no gene match. CDR3 length: 16 residues.

This clonotype was observed at least ten times. The chain recombines TRBV5-1 with TRBJ1-1; unclear D gene. Trimming took off 4 bases at V and 0 bases at J, with 7 bases between the two ends. The germline V gene has CDR1 SGHRS and CDR2 YFSETQ. CDR3 length: 13 residues. The CDR3: CASSDLMNTEAFF. For the CDR3, the DNA is TGCGCCAGCAGCGACCTCATGAACACTGAAGCTTTCTTT.

This clonotype has a handful of counts. The rearrangement joins TRBV6-6 to TRBJ1-1; D gene uncertain. The germline CDR1 and CDR2 sequences are MNHNY and SVGAGI (reference sequence). CDR3 size: 14 residues. The V end lost 2 bases, the J end lost 0 bases, and 7 bases lay between the germline ends. The chain's CDR3 is CASSYRNMNTEAFF. The CDR3 region has the DNA TGTGCCAGCAGTTACAGGAACATGAACACTGAAGCTTTCTTT.

This clonotype has only a few counts. A read error is possible here, since a much larger clone lies one base away. J is TRBJ2-2 and V is TRBV5-6; TRBD1 is a possible D gene (5 bases). Germline V lookup: CDR1 SGHDT, CDR2 YYEEEE. This CDR3 comprises 15 residues. DNA of the CDR3: TGTGACAGCAGCATAGGACATTCGAACACCGGGGAGCTGTTTTTT. Translation gives CDSSIGHSNTGELFF.

CDR3 in amino acids: CASSHGVAPRSGNTIYF. CDR3 coding DNA: TGTGCCAGCAGCCATGGCGTAGCGCCTAGATCTGGAAACACCATATATTTT. This chain joins TRBV3-1 and TRBJ1-3, with unresolved D. V shed 3 bases and J shed 1 base, with 16 bases lying between them. The CDR3 is made up of 17 amino acids. Germline V lookup: CDR1 LGHDT, CDR2 YNNKEL (reference sequence).

J is TRBJ2-3 and V is TRBV5-1, with D possibly TRBD1 on 5 matching bases. Germline CDR1 is SGHRS and CDR2 is YFSETQ. The V and J ends lost 4 bases and 1 base respectively, with 22 bases between them. This CDR3 contains 18 residues. The CDR3 here is CASSLAQIADIRTDTQYF. The CDR3 DNA reads TGCGCCAGCAGCCTGGCCCAAATTGCGGACATCCGCACAGATACGCAGTATTTT. Full variable domain (rest looked up from reference TRBV5-1 and TRBJ2-3): KAGVTQTPRYLIKTRGQQVTLSCSPISGHRSVSWYQQTPGQGLQFLFEYFSETQRNKGNFPGRFSGRQFSNSRSEMNVSTLELGDSALYLCASSLAQIADIRTDTQYFGPGTRLTVL.

The chain recombines TRBV5-1 with TRBJ1-2, with a possible D match to TRBD1 (5 bases). CDR1 is SGHRS, CDR2 YFSETQ, per germline. CDR3 length: 18 amino acids. V gave up 4 bases and J gave up 1 base, with 23 bases separating them. This chain's CDR3 is CASSPPRDLRRRNYGYTF. DNA of the CDR3: TGCGCCAGCAGCCCCCCCCGGGACCTCAGGCGGCGTAACTATGGCTACACCTTC.

This clonotype was counted a few times. The chain joins TRBV9 to TRBJ2-2; D is undetermined. The CDR3 runs to 15 residues. Trimming removed 0 bases at V and 2 bases at J, with 8 bases between. Germline-derived CDR1 and CDR2 are SGDLS and YYNGEE. The CDR3 DNA reads as TGTGCCAGCAGCGTAGTGGGTGGAAACACCGGGGAGCTGTTTTTT. As protein: CASSVVGGNTGELFF. Looking up the rest from reference TRBV9 and TRBJ2-2 gives the full variable domain: DSGVTQTPKHLITATGQRVTLRCSPRSGDLSVYWYQQSLDQGLQFLIQYYNGEERAKGNILERFSAQQFPDLHSELNLSSLELGDSALYFCASSVVGGNTGELFFGEGSRLTVL.

Only a few counts were recorded for this clonotype. This rearrangement joins TRBV20-1 to TRBJ2-3; a weak D match, TRBD2 (6 bases). The germline V and J ends were trimmed by 2 bases and 1 base, with 13 bases remaining between them. Germline assignment: CDR1 DFQATT and CDR2 SNEGSKA (reference sequence). The CDR3 totals 15 residues. CDR3 bases: TGCAGTGCTAGACTCCCTAGCGTTGGCACAGATACGCAGTATTTT. The encoded protein is CSARLPSVGTDTQYF.

A few counts support this clonotype. The J gene is TRBJ1-2, the V gene TRBV12-3 or TRBV12-4, with TRBD1 identical over 8 bases. Losses at the gene ends were 1 base for V and 3 bases for J; bases not matched to a gene: 4. This CDR3 is 15 amino acids long. The CDR3 nucleotides read TGTGCCAGCAGTTTAGGGCCCAGGGGGCACTATGGCTACACCTTC. Its translation is CASSLGPRGHYGYTF.

This clonotype was counted ten times or more. The chain couples TRBV12-3 or TRBV12-4 to TRBJ1-4, with a tentative D call TRBD1 (5 bases). This CDR3 is 13 amino acids long. V was cut by 3 bases and J by 8 bases, with 10 bases left in between. The DNA for the CDR3 is TGTGCCAGCAGTTTCCGGACAAACGAAAAACTGTTTTTT. This gives the protein CASSFRTNEKLFF.

The rearrangement links TRBV5-1 to TRBJ2-5; either TRBD1 or TRBD2 may fit D (5 bases each). The CDR3 loop spans 18 amino acids. The V end was cut by 2 bases, the J end by 5 bases, with 25 bases between. Germline-derived CDR1 and CDR2 are SGHRS and YFSETQ. The CDR3 spells CASSLFRGPFSSGETQYF. In DNA form, the CDR3 reads TGCGCCAGCAGCTTATTTCGGGGACCTTTTTCATCTGGGGAGACCCAGTACTTC.

Turning to this clonotype: One end of the junction fails to match germline, which may point to a read error. The chain uses TRBV12-3 or TRBV12-4 and TRBJ2-1; 8 bases line up with TRBD2. The CDR3 spans 13 residues. CDR3 region: CASSLGGRASGYF. CDR3 bases: TGTGCCAGCAGTTTAGGGGGCAGGGCTAGCGGGTACTTC.

CDR3 region: CASSLIGGDYGYTF. The CDR3 bases are TGTGCCAGCAGTTTAATAGGGGGGGACTATGGCTACACCTTC. The chain uses TRBV28 and TRBJ1-2, with D perhaps matching TRBD1 (6 bases). CDR3 length equals 14 residues. Trimming took off 2 bases at V and 3 bases at J, with 10 bases between the two ends. The germline CDR1 and CDR2 sequences are MDHEN and SYDVKM.

This clonotype was observed a handful of times. The chain carries TRBV7-9 and TRBJ2-3, with a possible D match to TRBD2 (5 bases). CDR3 size: 14 residues. V lost 5 bases and J 4 bases, leaving 13 bases between the germline ends. CDR1 is SEHNR, CDR2 FQNEAQ, per germline (reference sequence). The CDR3 DNA reads TGTGCCAGCAGCCCCCGGGGTTTCGCAGATACGCAGTATTTT. This translates into CASSPRGFADTQYF.

This clonotype was detected a few times. V usage is TRBV6-6 and J usage is TRBJ1-1, with no clear D. CDR1 is MNHNY and CDR2 is SVGAGI in the germline V gene (reference sequence). The CDR3 is 13 amino acids. The ends were cut back, 2 bases at V and 3 bases at J, with 7 bases in the middle. The CDR3 is CASSYGSYTEAFF. CDR3 nucleotides: TGTGCCAGCAGTTACGGGAGTTACACTGAAGCTTTCTTT.

A few counts support this clonotype. V usage is TRBV7-2 and J usage is TRBJ2-7, with D maybe TRBD2 (5 bases). The germline CDR1 and CDR2 sequences are SGHTA and FQGNSA. V was cut by 10 bases and J by 3 bases, with 13 bases left in between. The CDR3 covers 12 residues. The CDR3 DNA sequence: TGTGCCATTAGGCGCCGGGGCTACGAGCAGTACTTC. It yields the protein CAIRRRGYEQYF.